This is a list of T cell receptor beta chains from one sample in a study of blood T cell repertoires in COVID-19. Using immunoSEQ multiplex PCR, the repertoire was profiled, and TCRdb retains in-frame clones only, with some absent. This table has approximately 210,000 clones, roughly 82% appearing once. Sequenced material: peripheral blood. These TCRs come from a woman in her forties with acute or convalescent COVID-19. The CDR3 runs from the conserved cysteine through the conserved F or W. Each record gives: J gene, D gene, clone size, V gene, CDR3 protein, CDR3 DNA. D genes are given only for firm matches. Only part of the rows carry a size: once, few, many, or a class if the clone is expanded.

TRBJ1-2 | NA | NA | TRBV7-2 | CASSLEGYYGYTF | TGTGCCAGCAGCTTGGAGGGCTATTATGGCTACACCTTC
TRBJ2-7 | NA | NA | TRBV29-1 | CSVQINSGSYEQYF | TGCAGCGTGCAAATTAACAGCGGAAGCTACGAGCAGTACTTC
TRBJ1-1 | TRBD1 | NA | TRBV27 | CASSSTGGRTEAFF | TGTGCCAGCAGTTCGACAGGGGGGAGAACTGAAGCTTTCTTT
TRBJ2-3 | TRBD2 | NA | TRBV6-2/TRBV6-3 | CASSAVLAGGPRDTQYF | TGTGCCAGCAGTGCCGTACTAGCGGGGGGGCCAAGAGATACGCAGTATTTT
TRBJ2-3 | TRBD2 | few | TRBV19 | CASSIRLAGLTDTQYF | TGTGCCAGTAGTATAAGACTAGCGGGACTGACAGATACGCAGTATTTT
TRBJ2-7 | NA | NA | TRBV2 | CASSASWSEQYF | TGTGCCAGCAGCGCCTCATGGAGCGAGCAGTACTTC
TRBJ1-3 | NA | NA | TRBV4-1 | CASSQKPGGNTIYF | TGCGCCAGCAGCCAAAAACCAGGGGGAAACACCATATATTTT
TRBJ2-7 | NA | NA | TRBV3-1/TRBV3-2 | CASSRSGEQYF | TGTGCCAGCAGCCGCTCAGGCGAGCAGTACTTC
TRBJ1-2 | NA | NA | TRBV3-1/TRBV3-2 | CASSGVGTGYTF | TGTGCCAGCAGCGGAGTAGGGACAGGCTACACCTTC
TRBJ1-2 | TRBD1 | NA | TRBV19 | CASSIVVTGDDGYTF | TGTGCCAGTAGTATAGTAGTCACAGGGGACGATGGCTACACCTTC
TRBJ1-1 | NA | NA | TRBV9 | CASSVALGAGNTEAFF | TGTGCCAGCAGCGTAGCTTTGGGGGCGGGGAACACTGAAGCTTTCTTT
TRBJ1-1 | TRBD1 | NA | TRBV11-3 | CASSPSGQGYTEAFF | TGTGCCAGCAGCCCTTCCGGACAGGGGTATACTGAAGCTTTCTTT
TRBJ2-5 | TRBD1 | many | TRBV5-5 | CASSLGQGLETQYF | TGTGCCAGCAGCTTGGGACAGGGGTTAGAGACCCAGTACTTC
TRBJ2-2 | TRBD2 | NA | TRBV14 | CASSQARLAGNTGELFF | TGTGCCAGCAGCCAGGCCAGACTAGCGGGAAACACCGGGGAGCTGTTTTTT
TRBJ2-1 | TRBD1 | NA | TRBV14 | CASSHLGQGSGNEQFF | TGTGCCAGCAGCCACTTAGGACAGGGAAGTGGCAATGAGCAGTTCTTC
TRBJ1-1 | TRBD1 | NA | TRBV5-6 | CASSFTGVRAEAFF | TGTGCCAGCAGCTTCACAGGGGTACGGGCTGAAGCTTTCTTT
TRBJ2-5 | TRBD2 | NA | TRBV7-6 | CASSLTSLETQYF | TGTGCCAGCAGCCTGACTAGCCTTGAGACCCAGTACTTC
TRBJ2-1 | NA | NA | TRBV4-1 | CASSREGGAGNEQFF | TGCGCCAGCAGCCGAGAAGGGGGGGCGGGCAATGAGCAGTTCTTC
TRBJ1-5 | NA | NA | TRBV5-8 | CASSFRGVSQPQHF | TGTGCCAGCAGCTTCCGGGGAGTTAGCCAGCCCCAGCATTTT
TRBJ2-1 | NA | NA | TRBV6-5 | CASLTGLRHNEQFF | TGTGCCAGTTTGACAGGCCTTAGACACAATGAGCAGTTCTTC
TRBJ2-2 | TRBD1 | once | TRBV2 | CASCTGQGAPPGELFF | TGTGCCAGCTGTACCGGACAGGGGGCGCCCCCCGGGGAGCTGTTTTTT
TRBJ1-1 | NA | NA | TRBV6-5 | CASSYQRMMNTEAFF | TGTGCCAGCAGTTACCAGCGGATGATGAACACTGAAGCTTTCTTT
TRBJ2-1 | TRBD2 | NA | TRBV2 | CASSESRGSHNEQFF | TGTGCCAGCAGTGAATCTCGCGGGAGCCACAATGAGCAGTTCTTC
TRBJ1-4 | NA | NA | TRBV4-2 | CASSQEGDTLRNEKLFF | TGTGCCAGCAGCCAAGAGGGAGACACCCTAAGGAATGAAAAACTGTTTTTT
TRBJ2-7 | NA | NA | TRBV6-5 | CASSLDPPGEQYF | TGTGCCAGCAGTCTCGACCCCCCAGGCGAGCAGTACTTC
TRBJ2-1 | NA | NA | TRBV6-2/TRBV6-3 | CASSRGLSYNEQFF | TGTGCCAGCAGTCGAGGACTATCCTACAATGAGCAGTTCTTC
TRBJ1-3 | TRBD1 | NA | TRBV3-1/TRBV3-2 | CASSRGTASGNTIYF | TGTGCCAGCAGCCGCGGGACAGCCTCTGGAAACACCATATATTTT
TRBJ1-1 | NA | once | TRBV7-9 | CASSLASPGNTEAFF | TGTGCCAGCAGTCTTGCGTCCCCTGGGAACACTGAAGCTTTCTTT
TRBJ2-7 | NA | NA | TRBV6-2/TRBV6-3 | CASSYLGGYDSYEQYF | TGTGCCAGCAGTTACCTTGGGGGGTACGACTCCTACGAGCAGTACTTC
TRBJ1-1 | TRBD1 | NA | TRBV30 | CAWSGRTGSWTEAFF | TGTGCCTGGAGTGGTCGGACAGGCTCTTGGACTGAAGCTTTCTTT
TRBJ2-7 | TRBD1 | NA | TRBV13 | CASSPGQSYEQYF | TGTGCCAGCAGTCCGGGACAGTCCTACGAGCAGTACTTC
TRBJ1-2 | TRBD1 | NA | TRBV9 | CASSVFSGTGSEGYTF | TGTGCCAGCAGCGTCTTCAGCGGGACAGGGTCGGAGGGCTACACCTTC
TRBJ1-1 | NA | NA | TRBV12-3/TRBV12-4 | CASSPSLPEAFF | TGTGCCAGCAGTCCTAGCCTGCCTGAAGCTTTCTTT
TRBJ1-6 | TRBD1 | once | TRBV2 | CASVGKGPGTGKIPYNSPLHF | TGTGCCAGCGTGGGGAAGGGTCCCGGGACAGGGAAAATACCCTATAATTCACCCCTCCACTTT
TRBJ2-2 | TRBD2 | once | TRBV19 | CASSIAGGASNTGELFF | TGTGCCAGTAGTATTGCGGGAGGGGCTTCGAACACCGGGGAGCTGTTTTTT
TRBJ1-1 | NA | NA | TRBV6-5 | CASVANTEAFF | TGTGCCAGCGTGGCGAACACTGAAGCTTTCTTT
TRBJ2-7 | NA | NA | TRBV2 | CASSERLGAEQYF | TGTGCCAGCAGTGAACGCCTGGGGGCCGAGCAGTACTTC
TRBJ2-7 | TRBD2 | NA | TRBV19 | CASSLGGGPYEQYF | TGTGCCAGTAGTCTCGGCGGGGGTCCCTACGAGCAGTACTTC
TRBJ1-5 | TRBD1 | NA | TRBV7-8 | CASSAFPGGAHQPQHF | TGTGCCAGCAGCGCATTTCCAGGGGGCGCCCATCAGCCCCAGCATTTT
TRBJ1-2 | NA | few | TRBV5-1 | CASSPTAQIYGYTF | TGCGCCAGCAGCCCAACCGCACAGATTTATGGCTACACCTTC
TRBJ2-5 | TRBD1 | NA | TRBV20-1 | CSASTQGASETQYF | TGCAGTGCTAGTACTCAGGGGGCATCGGAGACCCAGTACTTC
TRBJ1-2 | NA | NA | TRBV5-5 | CASSLMDSALYGYTF | TGTGCCAGCAGCTTAATGGACAGCGCCTTGTATGGCTACACCTTC
TRBJ2-7 | NA | NA | TRBV14 | CASSQESGWAATHYEQYF | TGTGCCAGCAGCCAAGAATCCGGTTGGGCAGCCACTCACTACGAGCAGTACTTC
TRBJ2-6 | NA | NA | TRBV6-4 | CASSDWGGLGANVLTF | TGTGCCAGCAGTGACTGGGGGGGGCTCGGGGCCAACGTCCTGACTTTC
TRBJ2-5 | TRBD2 | NA | TRBV5-1 | CASSKDPTSGQETQYF | TGCGCCAGCAGCAAGGACCCGACTAGCGGGCAAGAGACCCAGTACTTC
TRBJ2-2 | TRBD2 | NA | TRBV5-6 | CASSLRLAGGHGELFF | TGTGCCAGCAGCCTAAGACTAGCGGGAGGACACGGGGAGCTGTTTTTT
TRBJ2-1 | TRBD1 | NA | TRBV5-1 | CASSATTGGFVDEQFF | TGCGCCAGCAGCGCAACGACAGGGGGGTTCGTGGATGAGCAGTTCTTC
TRBJ2-1 | TRBD2 | NA | TRBV7-8 | CASSLYAGGDNEQFF | TGTGCCAGCAGCTTATATGCGGGGGGCGACAATGAGCAGTTCTTC
TRBJ1-2 | NA | NA | TRBV29-1 | CSVGPDSHGYTF | TGCAGCGTTGGTCCGGACAGCCATGGCTACACCTTC
TRBJ2-3 | TRBD2 | NA | TRBV5-4 | CASRLGGTSATDTQYF | TGTGCCAGCAGGCTTGGGGGGACTAGCGCCACAGATACGCAGTATTTT
TRBJ2-3 | NA | few | TRBV24-1 | CATSGGRETDTQYF | TGTGCCACCAGTGGTGGCAGGGAAACAGATACGCAGTATTTT